This record concerns one TCR beta chain sequence. The sample comes from a study of blood T cell repertoires in COVID-19. Study overall: Material from acute and convalescent COVID-19 was sourced from the United States, Italy and Spain. T cells, B-cell-depleted T cells, or PBMCs supplied cDNA or gDNA.

In the authors' workflow: Reference gene primers were amplified, and this amplification served to estimate nucleated cell counts. The repertoire was sequenced with immunoSEQ multiplex PCR; TCRdb's copy has only in-frame clones and lacks some. That table is the source of V, J and clone size, and D and trimming were worked out from the DNA. The repertoire holds 150,000 or so clones, with approximately 74% as singletons. The CDR3 contains 14 residues. From germline, CDR1 is LNHNV and CDR2 YYDKDF (reference sequence). Between the trimmed V and J ends, which lost 3 bases and 3 bases, there was a span of 11 bases.

The sample was peripheral blood. This clonotype was obtained from a woman aged 70-85 years with acute or convalescent COVID-19. The chain joins TRBV15 to TRBJ2-5; D is possibly TRBD1 (6 bases). The DNA for the CDR3 is TGTGCCACCAGCAGCCGGGACAATGAAGAGACCCAGTACTTC. Amino acid sequence: CATSSRDNEETQYF.